Each of the 24 T cell receptor beta chains below was sequenced from the same sample in a study of blood T cells in healthy people across ages. Then a second PCR, running roughly 7 to 11 cycles, was carried out with a sample-barcoded 5' primer and a J-beta primer mix. TCRdb re-analysed the 5' RACE reads in MiXCR, keeping a single row per CDR3 protein. The sample includes 780,000 or so distinct CDR3 sequences, 45% to 70% of them seen just once. The sample comprised blood. Receptor source: a man in his forties or fifties in good health.

This chain links TRBV4-2 with TRBJ2-1; 13 bases agree with TRBD2. The CDR3 is made up of 23 amino acids. Per germline, CDR1 LGHNA and CDR2 YNFKEQ. The ends lost 0 bases at V and 1 base at J; junction bases unmatched: 18. CDR3 protein: CASSQELLQSGTSGTRSYNEQFF. The CDR3 bases are TGTGCCAGCAGCCAAGAGTTGTTACAATCCGGGACTAGCGGGACCCGATCCTACAATGAGCAGTTCTTC.

There are a few counts of this clonotype. The V and J genes are TRBV7-2 and TRBJ2-5; 8 bases match TRBD1. The trim removed 4 bases at V and 11 bases at J, leaving 9 bases unmatched. The germline gives CDR1 SGHTA, CDR2 FQGNSA. The CDR3 totals 13 residues. CDR3 sequence (DNA): TGTGCCAGCAGCTCCGGACAGGGACGGAAGCAGTACTTC. Encoded protein: CASSSGQGRKQYF.

The rearrangement links TRBV20-1 to TRBJ2-4, with 13 bases lining up with TRBD2. Germline-derived CDR1 and CDR2 are DFQATT and SNEGSKA (reference sequence). The CDR3 is made up of 16 amino acids. After removal of 6 bases from V and 1 base from J, the junction contained 6 bases not matched to a gene. CDR3 DNA sequence: TGCAGTGCCTCAACGACTAGCGGGAGGGCCAAAAACATTCAGTACTTC. Protein sequence: CSASTTSGRAKNIQYF.

The CDR3 DNA follows: TGCAGTGCCGCCCAGAGGCCAAATCAGCCCCAGCATTTT. Residues: CSAAQRPNQPQHF. The gene calls are TRBV20-1 and TRBJ1-5; D remains ambiguous. Per the germline V gene, CDR1 is DFQATT and CDR2 is SNEGSKA (reference sequence). V was cut by 6 bases and J by 4 bases, with 13 bases left in between. The CDR3 loop spans 13 amino acids.

Concerning this clonotype: At one boundary the junction diverges from the germline segment, which might be a read error. The chain joins TRBV7-6 to TRBJ1-2; 8 nucleotides match TRBD1. The CDR3 sequence is 15 residues long. Germline-derived CDR1 and CDR2 are SGHVS and FNYEAQ. CDR3: CACSRSNAGGHGYTF. The CDR3 DNA reads TGTGCCTGCAGCCGGAGTAATGCAGGGGGCCATGGCTACACCTTC.

The chain has TRBV4-2 and TRBJ2-7; D might be TRBD1 (6 bases). The CDR3 is 12 amino acids. With 1 base removed from V and 5 bases from J, the gap between germline ends came to 6 bases. Germline-derived CDR1 and CDR2 are LGHNA and YNFKEQ. The CDR3 spells CASSQGTDEQYF. The CDR3 nucleotides read TGTGCCAGCAGCCAAGGGACAGACGAGCAGTACTTC.

This clonotype was counted a few times. The J gene is TRBJ2-3, the V gene TRBV24-1, with D unresolved. The V end was cut by 9 bases, the J end by 3 bases, with 6 bases between. This CDR3 spans 11 amino acids. Per the germline V gene, CDR1 is KGHDR and CDR2 is SFDVKD. This CDR3 reads CATRSTDTQYF. CDR3 nucleotides: TGTGCCACCCGCTCTACAGATACGCAGTATTTT.

The V call is TRBV6-1, the J call TRBJ2-7; 8 bases are shared with TRBD2. This CDR3 has 15 residues. CDR1 is MNHNS and CDR2 is SASEGT in the germline V gene. Trimming cost V 6 bases and J 3 bases; bases outside gene matches: 10. CDR3 nucleotides: TGTGCCAGCAGCAGAGAAGTGGCGGGGGGCTACGAGCAGTACTTC. Its translation is CASSREVAGGYEQYF.

The table lists this clonotype with a few counts. The rearrangement joins TRBV12-3 or TRBV12-4 to TRBJ2-3, with a tentative D call TRBD2 (6 bases). V shed 2 bases and J shed 6 bases, with 18 bases lying between them. The CDR3 totals 16 residues. Here the CDR3 DNA reads TGTGCCAGCAGTTTACCCCTAGGGGCGGGGAGCGATACGCAGTATTTT. Residues: CASSLPLGAGSDTQYF.

The chain is built from TRBV7-2 and TRBJ2-5; possibly TRBD1 for D (5 bases). This CDR3 comprises 14 residues. Looked up from germline, CDR1 is SGHTA and CDR2 is FQGNSA. Deletions cut 10 bases from V and 1 base from J, with 16 bases between. DNA for the CDR3: TGTGCCACGACGCTGGGGCAGGGCCAAGAGACCCAGTACTTC. Translation gives CATTLGQGQETQYF.

The chain uses TRBV3-1 and TRBJ2-1; no clear D. The germline gives CDR1 LGHDT, CDR2 YNNKEL (reference sequence). Trimming cost V 5 bases and J 0 bases, with 5 bases left between them. The CDR3 is 13 residues long. Here the CDR3 reads CASSESSYNEQFF. In nucleotides, the CDR3 is TGTGCCAGCAGCGAGAGCTCCTACAATGAGCAGTTCTTC.

This chain joins TRBV6-5 and TRBJ1-4, with D possibly matching TRBD1 (5 bases). V was clipped by 0 bases and J by 8 bases, with 22 bases between them. The CDR3 length is 18 residues. From germline, CDR1 is MNHEY and CDR2 SVGAGI. This CDR3 is CASSYSKYETAIEEKLFF. The CDR3 DNA sequence: TGTGCCAGCAGTTACTCGAAATATGAGACAGCGATTGAGGAAAAACTGTTTTTT.

The chain is built from TRBV20-1 and TRBJ2-3; D gene ambiguous. V lost 2 bases to trimming and J lost 4 bases, with 10 bases between them. Germline CDR1 reads DFQATT; CDR2 reads SNEGSKA (reference sequence). CDR3 length: 13 amino acids. The CDR3 loop is CSARNWPADTQYF. The CDR3, as DNA: TGCAGTGCTAGAAATTGGCCGGCAGATACGCAGTATTTT.

Comment on this clonotype: A much larger clone lies a single base off, so this may be a read error. This sequence joins TRBV28 and TRBJ2-7; D is ambiguous. V lost 5 bases and J lost 3, with 14 bases in between. The CDR3 is made up of 14 amino acids. Germline V gene lookup returns CDR1 MDHEN and CDR2 SYDVKM. The CDR3 DNA sequence: TGTGCCAGCAGTGTATTAGTGTCGGGCTACGAGCAGTACTTC. Its protein is CASSVLVSGYEQYF.

This chain uses TRBV20-1 with TRBJ2-7, with 9 bases lining up with TRBD1. The CDR3 is made up of 19 amino acids. CDR1 and CDR2 (germline): DFQATT, SNEGSKA (reference sequence). V was clipped by 0 bases and J by 3 bases; unmatched bases: 18. Here the CDR3 DNA reads TGCAGTGCTAGAGATAGAGGGGGGACAGGGAGAGGTTCGGTCTACGAGCAGTACTTC. Translating it yields CSARDRGGTGRGSVYEQYF.

To note about this clonotype: A much larger clone is a single base away; this may be a read error. The genes are TRBV5-1 and TRBJ2-5; the D gene is possibly TRBD2 (7 bases). Trimming removed 4 bases from V and 11 bases from J, with 24 bases in between. The CDR3 sequence is 15 residues long. The germline V gene has CDR1 SGHRS and CDR2 YFSETQ. This chain's CDR3 is CASSAGGPRGLWQYF. The CDR3 bases are TGCGCCAGCAGCGCCGGGGGGCCAAGGGGATTATGGCAGTACTTC.

As regards this clonotype: The junction differs from germline at one of its ends, possibly a read error. The V and J genes are TRBV7-7 and TRBJ2-5; TRBD1 matches 11 bases. The CDR3 has 17 amino acids. Germline V gene sequence: CDR1 SSHAT, CDR2 FNYEAQ (reference sequence). CDR3 residues: CASSSMNRDRGQETQYF. The CDR3 coding sequence is TGTGCTAGCAGCTCGATGAACCGGGACAGGGGGCAAGAGACCCAGTACTTC.

V is TRBV4-1 and J is TRBJ1-4; TRBD1 aligns across 8 bases. After removal of 2 bases from V and 6 bases from J, the junction contained 2 bases not matched to a gene. In germline, CDR1 is MGHRA, CDR2 YSYEKL. The CDR3 contains 14 residues. CDR3 in DNA: TGCGCCAGCAGCCAAAGACAGGGGTATGAAAAACTGTTTTTT. It encodes CASSQRQGYEKLFF.

The chain carries TRBV25-1 and TRBJ1-6; 7 nucleotides agree with TRBD1. CDR3 length: 15 residues. Germline CDR1 and CDR2: MGHDK and SYGVNS. Trimming at V came to 4 bases and at J to 9 bases, leaving 9 bases not matched to a gene. In DNA, the CDR3 is TGTGCCAGCAGTGGCTTGACAGGGTCGTCTTCACCCCTCCACTTT. It specifies CASSGLTGSSSPLHF.

The gene calls are TRBV7-2 and TRBJ1-2, with 9 nucleotides matching TRBD1. This CDR3 has 14 amino acids. J gave up 4 bases and V 6 bases, and 6 bases lay outside the gene matches. Germline V gene data show CDR1 as SGHTA and CDR2 as FQGNSA. Here the CDR3 reads CASRGTGIFYGYTF. CDR3 DNA: TGTGCCAGCAGGGGGACAGGGATTTTCTATGGCTACACCTTC.

This clonotype has just a few counts. J is TRBJ2-3 and V is TRBV7-2; 7 nucleotides align to TRBD1. V gave up 5 bases and J gave up 1 base; unmatched junction bases: 6. The germline gives CDR1 SGHTA, CDR2 FQGNSA. The CDR3 is 15 amino acids. CDR3 nucleotides: TGTGCCAGCAGCCCAGACAGGGTTGGCACAGATACGCAGTATTTT. Its protein product is CASSPDRVGTDTQYF.

CDR3 protein: CASSQADRMTGELFF. As DNA, the CDR3 is TGCGCCAGCAGCCAAGCGGACAGAATGACCGGGGAGCTGTTTTTT. The chain employs TRBV4-1 and TRBJ2-2; tentatively, D is TRBD1 (6 bases). The CDR3 has 15 residues. V gave up 1 base and J gave up 5 bases, with 11 bases separating them. CDR1 is MGHRA, CDR2 YSYEKL, per germline.

This clonotype was detected a few times. The chain uses TRBV28 and TRBJ2-1; 8 nucleotides line up with TRBD2. The V gene end was trimmed by 7 bases and the J gene end by 13 bases; junction bases not matched to a gene: 3. This CDR3 region has 10 residues. From germline, CDR1 is MDHEN and CDR2 SYDVKM. CDR3 region: CASTGGEQFF. The CDR3 bases are TGTGCCAGCACGGGGGGGGAACAGTTCTTC.

This clonotype was counted a few times. This chain links TRBV11-2 with TRBJ2-4; 14 bases line up with TRBD2. With V trimmed by 5 bases and J by 2 bases, 11 bases remained unmatched. The CDR3 has 19 residues. The germline CDR1 and CDR2 sequences are SGHAT and FQNNGV. This CDR3 reads CASSPPGLAGGSSKNIQYF. The CDR3 DNA sequence: TGTGCCAGCAGCCCGCCTGGACTAGCGGGAGGTTCCTCCAAAAACATTCAGTACTTC.